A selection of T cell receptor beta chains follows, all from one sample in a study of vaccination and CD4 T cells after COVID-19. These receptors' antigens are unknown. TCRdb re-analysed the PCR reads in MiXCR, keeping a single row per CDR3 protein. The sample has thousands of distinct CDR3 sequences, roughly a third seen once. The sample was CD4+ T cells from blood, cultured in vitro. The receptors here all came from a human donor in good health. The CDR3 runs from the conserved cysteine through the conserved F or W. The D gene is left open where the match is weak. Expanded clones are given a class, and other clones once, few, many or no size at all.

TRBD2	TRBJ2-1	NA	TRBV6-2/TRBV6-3	CASSQHRTSGRGTQFF	TGTGCCAGCAGCCAACACCGAACTAGCGGGAGAGGGACGCAGTTCTTC
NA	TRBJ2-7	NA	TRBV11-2	CASSLVGGRYEQYF	TGTGCCAGCAGCTTAGTTGGCGGACGGTACGAGCAGTACTTC
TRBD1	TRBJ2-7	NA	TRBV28	CASSLDRGDEQYF	TGTGCCAGCAGTCTTGACAGGGGTGACGAGCAGTACTTC
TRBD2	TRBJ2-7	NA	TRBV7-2	CASSAGTSLEYEQYF	TGTGCCAGCAGCGCAGGGACTAGCCTAGAGTACGAGCAGTACTTC
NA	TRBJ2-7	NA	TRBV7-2	CASSPSARGSYEQYF	TGTGCCAGCAGCCCCTCCGCCCGGGGTTCCTACGAGCAGTACTTC
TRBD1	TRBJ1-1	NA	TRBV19	CASSAATGVGTEAFF	TGTGCCAGTAGCGCCGCGACAGGGGTAGGCACTGAAGCTTTCTTT
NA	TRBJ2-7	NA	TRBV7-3	CASSLALGAEQYF	TGTGCCAGCAGCTTAGCACTGGGGGCCGAGCAGTACTTC
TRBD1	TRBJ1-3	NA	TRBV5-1	CASSYNRDRAGNTIYF	TGCGCCAGCAGTTACAACCGGGACAGGGCTGGAAACACCATATATTTT
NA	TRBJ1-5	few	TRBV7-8	CASSLRRADQPQHF	TGTGCCAGCAGCCTCAGACGGGCAGACCAGCCCCAGCATTTT
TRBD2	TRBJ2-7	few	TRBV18	CASSPPGAAGGKYEQYF	TGTGCCAGCTCACCACCGGGTGCAGCGGGAGGGAAATACGAGCAGTACTTC
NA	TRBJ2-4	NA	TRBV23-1	CARTHGQVKNIQYF	TGCGCCAGGACCCACGGGCAGGTCAAAAACATTCAGTACTTC
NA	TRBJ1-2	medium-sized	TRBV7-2	CASSLEAGKINYGYTF	TGTGCCAGCAGCTTAGAGGCAGGGAAAATTAACTATGGCTACACCTTC
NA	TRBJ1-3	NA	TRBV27	CASSLYVGQGNTIYF	TGTGCCAGCAGTTTATACGTCGGGCAGGGAAACACCATATATTTT
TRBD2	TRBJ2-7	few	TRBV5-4	CASSPTSGSFYEQYF	TGTGCCAGCAGCCCTACTAGCGGGAGCTTCTACGAGCAGTACTTC
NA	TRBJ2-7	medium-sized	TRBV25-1	CASSELGSSYEQYF	TGTGCCAGCAGTGAATTGGGGAGCTCCTACGAGCAGTACTTC
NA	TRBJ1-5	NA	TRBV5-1	CASSRTGGDQPQHF	TGCGCCAGCAGCCGGACGGGTGGGGATCAGCCCCAGCATTTT
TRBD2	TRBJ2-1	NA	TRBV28	CASTSGSGNEQFF	TGTGCCTCGACTAGCGGGAGCGGCAATGAGCAGTTCTTC
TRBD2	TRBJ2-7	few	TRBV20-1	CSARLAGVGEQYF	TGCAGTGCAAGACTAGCGGGGGTGGGGGAGCAGTACTTC
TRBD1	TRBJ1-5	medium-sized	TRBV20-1	CSARWGTGDRGPQHF	TGCAGTGCCCGCTGGGGGACAGGGGATCGGGGGCCCCAGCATTTT
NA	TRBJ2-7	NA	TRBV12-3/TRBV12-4	CASRRQGGYEQYF	TGTGCCAGCAGGCGACAGGGAGGCTACGAGCAGTACTTC
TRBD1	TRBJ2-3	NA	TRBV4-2	CASSQTGEFSTDTQYF	TGTGCCAGCAGCCAAACAGGGGAATTTAGCACAGATACGCAGTATTTT
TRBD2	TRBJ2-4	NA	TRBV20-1	CSANRAGAGAVKNIQYF	TGCAGTGCTAACAGAGCGGGAGCGGGAGCCGTCAAAAACATTCAGTACTTC
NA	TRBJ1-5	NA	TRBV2	CASSDRDQPHHF	TGTGCCAGCAGTGATAGGGACCAGCCCCACCATTTT
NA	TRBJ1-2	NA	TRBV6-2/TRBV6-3	CASSLRPRHRYTF	TGTGCCAGCAGTCTCCGCCCGCGACACCGCTACACCTTC
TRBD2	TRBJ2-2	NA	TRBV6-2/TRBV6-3	CASRDPGLAGAGGELFF	TGTGCCAGCAGAGACCCAGGACTAGCGGGAGCGGGCGGGGAGCTGTTTTTT
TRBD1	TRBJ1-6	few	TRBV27	CASSARQGFNSPLHF	TGTGCCAGCAGCGCACGACAGGGGTTTAATTCACCCCTCCACTTT
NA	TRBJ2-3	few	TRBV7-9	CASSLPGLEHSTDTQYF	TGTGCCAGCAGCTTACCAGGTTTGGAACATAGCACAGATACGCAGTATTTT
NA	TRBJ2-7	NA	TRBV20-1	CSARDLRISQSSGQYF	TGCAGTGCTAGAGATCTCCGGATTTCCCAAAGTTCGGGGCAGTACTTC
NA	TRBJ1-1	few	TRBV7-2	CASSHGPNTEAFF	TGTGCCAGCAGCCACGGGCCGAACACTGAAGCTTTCTTT
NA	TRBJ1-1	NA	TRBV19	CASALHMNTEAFF	TGTGCCAGTGCGTTACACATGAACACTGAAGCTTTCTTT
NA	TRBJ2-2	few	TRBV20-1	CSAEVKQGSGELFF	TGCAGTGCCGAAGTTAAACAGGGTAGCGGGGAGCTGTTTTTT
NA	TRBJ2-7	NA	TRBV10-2	CASSDRPLTYEQYF	TGCGCCAGCAGTGATCGACCCCTAACCTACGAGCAGTACTTC
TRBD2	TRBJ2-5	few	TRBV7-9	CASSPLAGLPQETQYF	TGTGCCAGCAGCCCTTTAGCGGGATTACCGCAAGAGACCCAGTACTTC
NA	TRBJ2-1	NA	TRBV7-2	CASSSGDGGRDNEQFF	TGTGCCAGCAGCTCCGGGGACGGGGGGCGCGACAATGAGCAGTTCTTC